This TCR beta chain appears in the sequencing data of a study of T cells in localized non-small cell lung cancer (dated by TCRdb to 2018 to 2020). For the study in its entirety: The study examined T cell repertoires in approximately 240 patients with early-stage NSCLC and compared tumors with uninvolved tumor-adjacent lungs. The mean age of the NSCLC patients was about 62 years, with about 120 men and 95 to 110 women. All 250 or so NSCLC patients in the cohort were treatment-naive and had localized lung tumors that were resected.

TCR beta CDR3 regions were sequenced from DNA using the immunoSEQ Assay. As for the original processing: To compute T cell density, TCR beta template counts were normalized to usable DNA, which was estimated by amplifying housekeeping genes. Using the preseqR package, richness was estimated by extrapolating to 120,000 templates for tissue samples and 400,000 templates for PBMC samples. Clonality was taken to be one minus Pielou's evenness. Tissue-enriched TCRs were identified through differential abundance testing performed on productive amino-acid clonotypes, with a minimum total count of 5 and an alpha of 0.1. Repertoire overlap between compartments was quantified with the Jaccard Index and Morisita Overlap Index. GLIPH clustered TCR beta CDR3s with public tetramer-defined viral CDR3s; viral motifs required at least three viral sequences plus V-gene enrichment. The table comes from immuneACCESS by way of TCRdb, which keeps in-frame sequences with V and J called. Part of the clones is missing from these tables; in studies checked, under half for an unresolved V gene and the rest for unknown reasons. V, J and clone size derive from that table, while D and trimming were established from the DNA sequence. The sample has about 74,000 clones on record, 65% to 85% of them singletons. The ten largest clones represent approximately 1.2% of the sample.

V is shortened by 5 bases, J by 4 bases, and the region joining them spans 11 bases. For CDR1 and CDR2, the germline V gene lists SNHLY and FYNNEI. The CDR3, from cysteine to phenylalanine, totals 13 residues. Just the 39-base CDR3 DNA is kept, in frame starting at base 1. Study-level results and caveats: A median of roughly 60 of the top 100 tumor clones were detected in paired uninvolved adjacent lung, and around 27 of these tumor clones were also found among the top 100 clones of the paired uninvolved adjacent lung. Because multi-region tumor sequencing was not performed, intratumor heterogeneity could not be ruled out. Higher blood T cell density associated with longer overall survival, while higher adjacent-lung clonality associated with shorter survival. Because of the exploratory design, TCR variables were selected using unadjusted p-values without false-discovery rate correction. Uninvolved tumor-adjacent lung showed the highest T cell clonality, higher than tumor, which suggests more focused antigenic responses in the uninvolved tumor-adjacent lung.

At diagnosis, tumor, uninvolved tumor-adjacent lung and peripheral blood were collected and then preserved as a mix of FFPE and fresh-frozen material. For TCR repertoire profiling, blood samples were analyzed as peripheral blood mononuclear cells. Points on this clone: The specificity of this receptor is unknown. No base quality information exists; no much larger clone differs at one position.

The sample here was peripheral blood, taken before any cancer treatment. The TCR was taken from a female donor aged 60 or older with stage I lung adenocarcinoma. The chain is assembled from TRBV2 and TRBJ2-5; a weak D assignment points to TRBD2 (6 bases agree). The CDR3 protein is CASSLAGLETQYF. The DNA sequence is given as TGTGCCAGCAGTCTGGCGGGGTTAGAGACCCAGTACTTC.